This entry is about one TCR beta chain. These data belong to a study of shared clonotypes between healthy human individuals. The CDR3 length is 16 residues. The germline V gene encodes CDR1 LGHNA and CDR2 YSLEER. Trimming cost V 0 bases and J 2 bases, with 11 bases left between them. Some clones are missing from TCRdb's copy, which holds only in-frame ones; the method was immunoSEQ multiplex PCR. Here the sample spans 2 million to 2.5 million clones, approximately 94% being singletons. The chain links TRBV4-3 to TRBJ2-1, with D tentatively TRBD1 or TRBD2 (5 bases each). This receptor was taken from a man between 18 and 29 years old in good health. Input material: naive CD4+ T cells sorted from blood. Described subset: CD45RA+ positively selected. This CDR3 reads CASSQDARGAYNEQFF. The CDR3 region has the DNA TGCGCCAGCAGCCAAGACGCGAGGGGAGCCTACAATGAGCAGTTCTTC.